This T cell receptor (beta chain) comes out of a study of T cell responses to AZD1222 COVID-19 vaccine. Study-level results: Females made up more of the donors, who were largely white British, and clonal diversity may have come out too low. At study baseline, merely six AZD1222 recipients were seropositive. Two AZD1222 administrations were followed by greater Spike-specific TCR breadth and depth. Across spike, vaccine-associated CD4 TCRs were found, dominant at 160-218 and 743-854.

The repertoire was sequenced with immunoSEQ multiplex PCR; TCRdb's copy has only in-frame clones and lacks some. The table has roughly 130,000 clones, 88% seen once. V trimming: 4 bases; J trimming: 0 bases; junction bases outside the gene matches: 10. Germline CDR1 and CDR2: MNHNS and SASEGT. The CDR3 length is 18 residues. This clone is a singleton in its sample. What it binds is unknown. The sample consisted of peripheral blood, taken on day 0 of MenACWY control vaccination. This sequence joins TRBV6-1 and TRBJ1-5; 9 nucleotides line up with TRBD1. This receptor was obtained from an adult in good health. The CDR3 DNA is TGTGCCAGCAGTGGTCCGGGACAGGGACTCAATAGCAATCAGCCCCAGCATTTT. It yields the protein CASSGPGQGLNSNQPQHF.